This is a list of T cell receptor beta chains from one sample in a study of CD8+ T cells in alopecia areata. Produced via immunoSEQ multiplex PCR; TCRdb's table is partial and in-frame only. The sample shows 61,000 or so clones, 90% to 97% of them seen only once. Here the sequenced sample was CD8+ T cells sorted from blood, taken at week 0. The receptor set was obtained from a human donor with alopecia areata. The CDR3 runs from the conserved cysteine through the conserved F or W. The order of the fields is V gene, clone size, D gene, J gene, CDR3 DNA, CDR3 protein. The D gene is left open where the match is weak. Part of the rows lack a size; the others show once, few, many or a class for expanded clones.

v_gene: TRBV7-9
abundance: once
d_gene: -
j_gene: TRBJ2-7
CDR3nt: TGTGCCAGCAGCCACCGGGACGGAACCTACGAGCAGTACTTC
CDR3aa: CASSHRDGTYEQYF

v_gene: TRBV29-1
abundance: once
d_gene: -
j_gene: TRBJ2-3
CDR3nt: TGCAGCGTTGACAGTTTCCCCCTCACAGATACGCAGTATTTT
CDR3aa: CSVDSFPLTDTQYF

v_gene: TRBV4-2
abundance: -
d_gene: TRBD1
j_gene: TRBJ2-7
CDR3nt: TGTGCCAGCAGCCAGACAGGGTATGGCAACGAGCAGTACTTC
CDR3aa: CASSQTGYGNEQYF

v_gene: TRBV5-1
abundance: -
d_gene: -
j_gene: TRBJ1-4
CDR3nt: TGCGCCAGCAGCTCCCTGACAGGAACAAATGAAAAACTGTTTTTT
CDR3aa: CASSSLTGTNEKLFF

v_gene: TRBV7-9
abundance: -
d_gene: TRBD1
j_gene: TRBJ1-2
CDR3nt: TGTGCCAGCAGCTTAGAGACTACAGGGGCCTATGGCTACACCTTC
CDR3aa: CASSLETTGAYGYTF

v_gene: TRBV2
abundance: -
d_gene: -
j_gene: TRBJ2-1
CDR3nt: TGTGCCAGACGGAACCCTGGAGGGTCCGCCTACAATGAGCAGTTCTTC
CDR3aa: CARRNPGGSAYNEQFF

v_gene: TRBV5-1
abundance: -
d_gene: -
j_gene: TRBJ1-2
CDR3nt: TGCGCCAGCAGCCCCCCTGGCCCGGGTTCCTATGGCTACACCTTC
CDR3aa: CASSPPGPGSYGYTF

v_gene: TRBV2
abundance: -
d_gene: TRBD1
j_gene: TRBJ2-5
CDR3nt: TGTGCCAGCAGGGACAGGGGTGAGGAGACCCAGTACTTC
CDR3aa: CASRDRGEETQYF

v_gene: TRBV19
abundance: -
d_gene: -
j_gene: TRBJ2-7
CDR3nt: TGTGCCAGTAGTATAGGGGAGGCGCAGTACTTC
CDR3aa: CASSIGEAQYF

v_gene: TRBV7-9
abundance: -
d_gene: -
j_gene: TRBJ1-2
CDR3nt: TGTGCCAGCAGCCTTCCGAACCGGGATGGCTACACCTTC
CDR3aa: CASSLPNRDGYTF

v_gene: TRBV29-1
abundance: -
d_gene: -
j_gene: TRBJ2-7
CDR3nt: TGCAGCGTTGAAGGGAGTAGCGTTGGGGGGAGCTCCTACGAGCAGTACTTC
CDR3aa: CSVEGSSVGGSSYEQYF

v_gene: TRBV6-5
abundance: -
d_gene: TRBD2
j_gene: TRBJ2-3
CDR3nt: TGTGCCAGCAGTTACGTAGCGGGGGGAGCCGATACGCAGTATTTT
CDR3aa: CASSYVAGGADTQYF

v_gene: TRBV30
abundance: -
d_gene: -
j_gene: TRBJ2-7
CDR3nt: TGTGCCTGGAGTGTAGGTTTCCACGAGCAGTACTTC
CDR3aa: CAWSVGFHEQYF

v_gene: TRBV4-3
abundance: -
d_gene: -
j_gene: TRBJ2-5
CDR3nt: TGCGCCAGCAGCCAAGAAGGGGTGACAGAGTACCAAGAGACCCAGTACTTC
CDR3aa: CASSQEGVTEYQETQYF

v_gene: TRBV11-3
abundance: -
d_gene: TRBD1
j_gene: TRBJ2-7
CDR3nt: TGTGCCAGCAGCTCCAGGGGGCCCCTCCACCCCTACGAGCAGTACTTC
CDR3aa: CASSSRGPLHPYEQYF

v_gene: TRBV29-1
abundance: -
d_gene: -
j_gene: TRBJ1-1
CDR3nt: TGCAGCGTTGAGTCTTTGGCAGGGGAGGGAGCTTTCTTT
CDR3aa: CSVESLAGEGAFF

v_gene: TRBV14
abundance: -
d_gene: TRBD2
j_gene: TRBJ2-5
CDR3nt: TGTGCCAGCAGCCGGTATAGCGGGGCACGACAAGAGACCCAGTACTTC
CDR3aa: CASSRYSGARQETQYF

v_gene: TRBV9
abundance: once
d_gene: -
j_gene: TRBJ2-5
CDR3nt: TGTGCCAGCAGCGAGACCGCGAGGGGGAAAGAGACCCAGTACTTC
CDR3aa: CASSETARGKETQYF

v_gene: TRBV28
abundance: -
d_gene: -
j_gene: TRBJ1-2
CDR3nt: TGTGCCAGCAGTCTTAGAGGACCCGACGATGGCTACACCTTC
CDR3aa: CASSLRGPDDGYTF

v_gene: TRBV27
abundance: once
d_gene: -
j_gene: TRBJ2-5
CDR3nt: TGTGCCAGCAGTTTATACCGGGGGGCTCAAGAGACCCAGTACTTC
CDR3aa: CASSLYRGAQETQYF

v_gene: TRBV7-9
abundance: -
d_gene: -
j_gene: TRBJ2-3
CDR3nt: TGTGCCAGCAGCTTCCCGGGACTTTTTAACACAGATACGCAGTATTTT
CDR3aa: CASSFPGLFNTDTQYF

v_gene: TRBV30
abundance: -
d_gene: -
j_gene: TRBJ2-1
CDR3nt: TGTGCCTGGAGTGTAAGCGTTGAGCAGTTCTTC
CDR3aa: CAWSVSVEQFF

v_gene: TRBV29-1
abundance: -
d_gene: -
j_gene: TRBJ2-5
CDR3nt: TGCAGCGTTGATGCCGGGGAAGAGACCCAGTACTTC
CDR3aa: CSVDAGEETQYF

v_gene: TRBV30
abundance: -
d_gene: -
j_gene: TRBJ2-1
CDR3nt: TGTGCCTGGAGCTCTACGGTAGAGAGCGAGCAGTTCTTC
CDR3aa: CAWSSTVESEQFF

v_gene: TRBV12-5
abundance: once
d_gene: -
j_gene: TRBJ2-7
CDR3nt: TGTGCTAGTGGTTTCGGATACGAGCAGTACTTC
CDR3aa: CASGFGYEQYF

v_gene: TRBV7-3
abundance: -
d_gene: -
j_gene: TRBJ2-5
CDR3nt: TGTGCCAGCAGCCAAGGAGTGGGTGGCAGGACAACAGGGGAGACCCAGTACTTC
CDR3aa: CASSQGVGGRTTGETQYF

v_gene: TRBV5-1
abundance: -
d_gene: -
j_gene: TRBJ2-2
CDR3nt: TGCGCCAGCAGCTTGGGGCCTAGCAATTCCAACACCGGGGAGCTGTTTTTT
CDR3aa: CASSLGPSNSNTGELFF

v_gene: TRBV4-1
abundance: -
d_gene: -
j_gene: TRBJ2-5
CDR3nt: TGCGCCAGCAGCCAAGATGCTCCCTCAGTGGGGGGGCGAGAGACCCAGTACTTC
CDR3aa: CASSQDAPSVGGRETQYF

v_gene: TRBV27
abundance: -
d_gene: -
j_gene: TRBJ2-3
CDR3nt: TGTGCCAGCAGCCTCGGTGATACGCAGTATTTT
CDR3aa: CASSLGDTQYF

v_gene: TRBV12-5
abundance: -
d_gene: TRBD1
j_gene: TRBJ2-7
CDR3nt: TGTGCTAGTGGTTTGGACGGGACAGGGTGGGACGAGCAGTACTTC
CDR3aa: CASGLDGTGWDEQYF

v_gene: TRBV6-5
abundance: -
d_gene: TRBD2
j_gene: TRBJ2-3
CDR3nt: TGTGCCAGCAGTTACAGGAGCGGGGGAACAGATACGCAGTATTTT
CDR3aa: CASSYRSGGTDTQYF

v_gene: TRBV7-9
abundance: -
d_gene: TRBD2
j_gene: TRBJ2-2
CDR3nt: TGTGCCAGCACCCCTGCGGGGGGCTTAAACACCGGGGAGCTGTTTTTT
CDR3aa: CASTPAGGLNTGELFF

v_gene: TRBV4-1
abundance: -
d_gene: TRBD2
j_gene: TRBJ2-7
CDR3nt: TGCGCCAGCAGCCACCTAGGAACTAGCGGGGGGGCCGGGCAGTACTTC
CDR3aa: CASSHLGTSGGAGQYF

v_gene: TRBV13
abundance: once
d_gene: -
j_gene: TRBJ2-3
CDR3nt: TGTGCCAGCAGCATCAACACAGATACGCAGTATTTT
CDR3aa: CASSINTDTQYF

v_gene: TRBV4-2
abundance: -
d_gene: TRBD2
j_gene: TRBJ2-1
CDR3nt: TGTGCCAGCAGCCAAGGAGCGGGGGCCAATGAGCAGTTCTTC
CDR3aa: CASSQGAGANEQFF

v_gene: TRBV5-1
abundance: -
d_gene: TRBD1
j_gene: TRBJ2-7
CDR3nt: TGCGCCAGCAGTCAGTATTGGGGACAGGGAACTTCCGAGCAGTACTTC
CDR3aa: CASSQYWGQGTSEQYF

v_gene: TRBV10-3
abundance: -
d_gene: TRBD1
j_gene: TRBJ2-7
CDR3nt: TGTGCCATCAGTGATGAGGGGGCTCATGGTTACGAGCAGTACTTC
CDR3aa: CAISDEGAHGYEQYF

v_gene: TRBV4-3
abundance: -
d_gene: TRBD2
j_gene: TRBJ2-3
CDR3nt: TGCGCCAGCAGCCAAAAGGGAGGACTAGCGGGGGCAGATACGCAGTATTTT
CDR3aa: CASSQKGGLAGADTQYF

v_gene: TRBV7-9
abundance: -
d_gene: -
j_gene: TRBJ2-3
CDR3nt: TGTGCCAGCAGCTCCCCCAACACAGATACGCAGTATTTT
CDR3aa: CASSSPNTDTQYF

v_gene: TRBV4-1
abundance: -
d_gene: -
j_gene: TRBJ2-4
CDR3nt: TGCGCCAGCAGCCAAGATTTTTTGGTGGGGAGAAACATTCAGTACTTC
CDR3aa: CASSQDFLVGRNIQYF

v_gene: TRBV7-6
abundance: -
d_gene: TRBD1
j_gene: TRBJ2-3
CDR3nt: TGTGCCAGCAGCGCCGACAGGGGGGATACGCAGTATTTT
CDR3aa: CASSADRGDTQYF

v_gene: TRBV21-1
abundance: medium-sized
d_gene: -
j_gene: TRBJ2-2
CDR3nt: TGTGCCAGCACCCCGAGAGGGAGATTTGGTAACACCGGGGAGCTGTTTTTT
CDR3aa: CASTPRGRFGNTGELFF

v_gene: TRBV6-1
abundance: few
d_gene: -
j_gene: TRBJ1-4
CDR3nt: TGTGCCAGCAGTGAAGCGCGGTTCTACGGAAAACTGTTTTTT
CDR3aa: CASSEARFYGKLFF

v_gene: TRBV19
abundance: once
d_gene: -
j_gene: TRBJ1-2
CDR3nt: TGTGCCAGTGAAGCCACCCTCCAGACAGGTCGCTACACCTTC
CDR3aa: CASEATLQTGRYTF

v_gene: TRBV19
abundance: once
d_gene: TRBD2
j_gene: TRBJ2-1
CDR3nt: TGTGCCAGTAGTATTGCTAGCGGGGGTATCTACAATGAGCAGTTCTTC
CDR3aa: CASSIASGGIYNEQFF

v_gene: TRBV4-2
abundance: -
d_gene: -
j_gene: TRBJ2-1
CDR3nt: TGTGCCAGCAGCCGTGTAAGGTTCGATGAGCAGTTCTTC
CDR3aa: CASSRVRFDEQFF

v_gene: TRBV7-8
abundance: -
d_gene: -
j_gene: TRBJ2-3
CDR3nt: TGTGCCAGCAGCTTCTTACAGGGTTTTGCCTCAGATACGCAGTATTTT
CDR3aa: CASSFLQGFASDTQYF

v_gene: TRBV7-8
abundance: -
d_gene: TRBD1
j_gene: TRBJ2-4
CDR3nt: TGTGCCAGCAGCTTAGAAGGGGGCCCGACGAGTATTCAGTACTTC
CDR3aa: CASSLEGGPTSIQYF

v_gene: TRBV14
abundance: -
d_gene: TRBD2
j_gene: TRBJ2-1
CDR3nt: TGTGCCAGCAGCCAAGAGCCAGCGGGGGCCTACAATGAGCAGTTCTTC
CDR3aa: CASSQEPAGAYNEQFF

v_gene: TRBV5-1
abundance: -
d_gene: -
j_gene: TRBJ2-4
CDR3nt: TGCGCCAGCAGCTTTGTGAGGGCTTTGGGAGCCAAAAACATTCAGTACTTC
CDR3aa: CASSFVRALGAKNIQYF

v_gene: TRBV27
abundance: -
d_gene: TRBD2
j_gene: TRBJ2-1
CDR3nt: TGTGCCAGCAGCCCGGAGGGGCTAGCGGGGGTTGATGAGCAGTTCTTC
CDR3aa: CASSPEGLAGVDEQFF